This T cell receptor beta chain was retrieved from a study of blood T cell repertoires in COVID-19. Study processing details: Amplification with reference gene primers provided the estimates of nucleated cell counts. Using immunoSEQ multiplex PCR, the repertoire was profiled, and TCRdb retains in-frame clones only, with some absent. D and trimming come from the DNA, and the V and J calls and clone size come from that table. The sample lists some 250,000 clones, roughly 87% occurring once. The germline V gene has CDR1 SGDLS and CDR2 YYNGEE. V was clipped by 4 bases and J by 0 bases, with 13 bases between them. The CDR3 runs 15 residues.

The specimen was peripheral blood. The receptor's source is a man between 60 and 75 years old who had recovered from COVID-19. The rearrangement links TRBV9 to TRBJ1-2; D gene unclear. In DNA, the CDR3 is TGTGCCAGCAGCACCGGCAGGCTGACTAACTATGGCTACACCTTC. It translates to CASSTGRLTNYGYTF.